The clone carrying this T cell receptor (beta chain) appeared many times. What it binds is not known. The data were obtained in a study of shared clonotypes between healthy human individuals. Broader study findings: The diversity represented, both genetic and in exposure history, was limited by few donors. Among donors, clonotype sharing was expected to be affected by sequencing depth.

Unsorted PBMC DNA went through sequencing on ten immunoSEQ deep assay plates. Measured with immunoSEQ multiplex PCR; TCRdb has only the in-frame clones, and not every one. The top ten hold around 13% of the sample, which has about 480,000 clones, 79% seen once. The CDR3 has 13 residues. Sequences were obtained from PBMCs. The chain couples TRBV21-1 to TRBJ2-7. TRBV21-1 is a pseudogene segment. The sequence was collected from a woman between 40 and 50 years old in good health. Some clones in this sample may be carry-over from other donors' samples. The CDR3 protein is CASTRPPRYEQYF. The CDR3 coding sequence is TGTGCCAGCACTCGCCCCCCAAGGTACGAGCAGTACTTC.